This is a list of T cell receptor beta chains from one sample in a study of T cells in tuberculosis. The table came from immunoSEQ multiplex PCR; TCRdb's copy has only in-frame clones and leaves some out. The sample holds 30,000 to 40,000 clones, around 97% seen once. Sequenced sample: PBMCs. These receptors originate from a donor aged 10-29 years with latent tuberculosis or without tuberculosis infection. The CDR3 runs from the conserved cysteine through the conserved F or W. D genes are given only for firm matches. Clone size, where shown, is once, few, many, or a class for clones that have expanded.

j_gene | v_gene | d_gene | abundance | CDR3aa | CDR3nt
TRBJ2-6 | TRBV10-3 | NA | once | CAISESIFSGTGANVLTF | TGTGCCATCAGTGAGTCGATCTTTTCAGGGACAGGGGCCAACGTCCTGACTTTC
TRBJ1-1 | TRBV6-1 | NA | NA | CASSWTDLNTEAFF | TGTGCCAGCAGTTGGACAGACTTGAACACTGAAGCTTTCTTT
TRBJ2-4 | TRBV7-2 | NA | NA | CASSSRGDIQYF | TGTGCCAGCAGCTCCCGAGGAGACATTCAGTACTTC
TRBJ2-1 | TRBV4-1 | TRBD2 | NA | CASSQGLATYNEQFF | TGCGCCAGCAGCCAAGGACTAGCTACCTACAATGAGCAGTTCTTC
TRBJ2-7 | TRBV7-9 | NA | NA | CASSPGHGAYEQYF | TGTGCCAGCAGCCCGGGACACGGAGCCTACGAGCAGTACTTC
TRBJ1-2 | TRBV27 | TRBD1 | NA | CASSAPRGPGYTF | TGTGCCAGCAGCGCCCCCAGGGGGCCGGGCTACACCTTC
TRBJ2-2 | TRBV7-3 | TRBD2 | NA | CASSLGLAGTGELFF | TGTGCCAGCAGCTTAGGGCTAGCGGGGACCGGGGAGCTGTTTTTT
TRBJ1-3 | TRBV2 | NA | NA | CASMKLVPTNGNTIYF | TGTGCCAGCATGAAGCTAGTGCCTACAAATGGAAACACCATATATTTT
TRBJ1-5 | TRBV19 | NA | once | CASVLNNQPQHF | TGTGCCAGCGTTCTTAACAATCAGCCCCAGCATTTT
TRBJ2-1 | TRBV6-5 | TRBD2 | NA | CASSYDAERGANEQFF | TGTGCCAGCAGTTATGATGCCGAGCGGGGGGCCAATGAGCAGTTCTTC
TRBJ2-5 | TRBV27 | NA | NA | CASSSHGRAETQYF | TGTGCCAGCAGTTCTCACGGCAGGGCAGAGACCCAGTACTTC
TRBJ1-2 | TRBV25-1 | TRBD1 | NA | CASSESGQGVEGYTF | TGTGCCAGCAGTGAATCGGGACAGGGGGTTGAAGGCTACACCTTC
TRBJ1-1 | TRBV7-3 | TRBD1 | NA | CASSLMRGPNTEAFF | TGTGCCAGCAGCTTAATGAGGGGGCCCAACACTGAAGCTTTCTTT
TRBJ2-7 | TRBV18 | TRBD1 | once | CASSLLLPGQGIYEQYF | TGTGCCAGCTCACTCCTCCTGCCGGGACAGGGAATCTACGAGCAGTACTTC
TRBJ1-1 | TRBV4-1 | NA | NA | CASSQAQGIMNTEAFF | TGCGCCAGCAGCCAAGCCCAGGGGATTATGAACACTGAAGCTTTCTTT
TRBJ1-2 | TRBV7-9 | NA | NA | CASSSPGGNYGYTF | TGTGCCAGCAGCTCACCCGGGGGAAACTATGGCTACACCTTC
TRBJ2-7 | TRBV10-2 | NA | NA | CASSPGQLYEQYF | TGCGCCAGCAGTCCAGGACAGCTCTACGAGCAGTACTTC
TRBJ2-7 | TRBV6-1 | TRBD1 | NA | CASIRDRDSEQYF | TGTGCCAGCATTCGGGACAGGGATAGCGAGCAGTACTTC
TRBJ1-2 | TRBV7-2 | NA | NA | CASSLTREGGGGYTF | TGTGCCAGCAGCTTAACCAGAGAAGGGGGAGGGGGCTACACCTTC
TRBJ2-6 | TRBV2 | NA | few | CASILGTLRSGANVLTF | TGTGCCAGCATCCTCGGGACTCTCCGCTCTGGGGCCAACGTCCTGACTTTC
TRBJ1-1 | TRBV29-1 | NA | NA | CSVAAVLGPTEAFF | TGCAGCGTTGCAGCCGTATTGGGGCCTACTGAAGCTTTCTTT
TRBJ2-1 | TRBV15 | TRBD2 | NA | CATSRVRTSGYNEQFF | TGTGCCACCAGCAGAGTCCGGACTAGCGGTTACAATGAGCAGTTCTTC
TRBJ2-5 | TRBV18 | TRBD2 | NA | CASSPLGLAGVRTREAQYF | TGTGCCAGCTCACCACTAGGACTAGCGGGAGTGAGAACAAGAGAGGCCCAGTACTTC
TRBJ2-5 | TRBV19 | TRBD2 | NA | CASSRNRGGETQYF | TGTGCCAGTAGTCGAAACCGGGGGGGGGAGACCCAGTACTTC
TRBJ1-5 | TRBV19 | NA | NA | CASRPLDSPNQPQHF | TGTGCCAGTAGACCCTTGGACAGCCCTAATCAGCCCCAGCATTTT
TRBJ1-5 | TRBV7-9 | TRBD1 | NA | CASSLGTGGGQPQHF | TGTGCCAGCAGCTTAGGTACAGGGGGCGGGCAGCCCCAGCATTTT
TRBJ2-5 | TRBV5-4 | TRBD2 | NA | CASSLGGLAGAQETQYF | TGTGCCAGTAGCTTGGGGGGACTAGCGGGGGCACAAGAGACCCAGTACTTC
TRBJ1-3 | TRBV5-1 | NA | NA | CASSLSGFSGNTIYF | TGCGCCAGCAGCTTGTCAGGGTTCTCTGGAAACACCATATATTTT
TRBJ1-2 | TRBV4-1 | NA | NA | CASSQDIGDYGYTF | TGCGCCAGCAGCCAAGATATCGGGGATTATGGCTACACCTTC
TRBJ2-3 | TRBV28 | NA | NA | CASSAPDTDTQYF | TGTGCCAGCAGTGCCCCAGACACAGATACGCAGTATTTT
TRBJ1-2 | TRBV5-1 | TRBD1 | NA | CASSRGDRRKDGYTF | TGTGCCAGCAGCAGGGGGGACAGACGAAAAGATGGCTACACCTTC
TRBJ1-1 | TRBV5-4 | NA | NA | CASSLAGWDTEAFF | TGTGCCAGTAGCTTGGCAGGGTGGGACACTGAAGCTTTCTTT
TRBJ1-5 | TRBV2 | TRBD1 | NA | CASSAATGGDQPQHF | TGTGCCAGCAGCGCCGCGACAGGGGGCGACCAGCCCCAGCATTTT
TRBJ1-4 | TRBV28 | TRBD1 | NA | CASSSSPGQGSEHEKLFF | TGTGCCAGCAGTTCCTCACCGGGACAGGGGAGCGAGCATGAAAAACTGTTTTTT
TRBJ2-1 | TRBV30 | TRBD2 | NA | CARRLAGPFNEQFF | TGTGCGCGACGGCTAGCGGGACCATTCAATGAGCAGTTCTTC
TRBJ1-1 | TRBV6-4 | TRBD1 | NA | CASSGDRGVTEAFF | TGTGCCAGCAGCGGGGACAGGGGGGTCACTGAAGCTTTCTTT
TRBJ1-1 | TRBV10-2 | NA | NA | CASSPGNTEAFF | TGCGCCAGCAGTCCCGGGAACACTGAAGCTTTCTTT
TRBJ1-2 | TRBV6-1 | NA | NA | CASSEPGGHYGYTF | TGTGCCAGCAGTGAGCCGGGTGGCCACTATGGCTACACCTTC
TRBJ1-4 | TRBV7-2 | NA | few | CASSLDGSQYEKLFF | TGTGCCAGCAGCTTAGACGGGTCTCAGTATGAAAAACTGTTTTTT
TRBJ2-7 | TRBV6-5 | TRBD1 | NA | CASSYSGTGPYEQYF | TGTGCCAGCAGTTACTCCGGGACAGGTCCCTACGAGCAGTACTTC
TRBJ1-5 | TRBV6-5 | NA | once | CASSAGVGNQPQHF | TGTGCCAGCAGTGCTGGTGTAGGCAATCAGCCCCAGCATTTT
TRBJ2-1 | TRBV30 | NA | NA | CAWSVSNYNEQFF | TGTGCCTGGAGTGTGTCTAACTACAATGAGCAGTTCTTC
TRBJ2-1 | TRBV7-3 | TRBD2 | NA | CASSLLAGGYNEQFF | TGTGCCAGCAGCTTACTAGCGGGGGGCTACAATGAGCAGTTCTTC
TRBJ2-7 | TRBV11-2 | TRBD2 | NA | CASSPLSGTWNYEQYF | TGTGCCAGCAGCCCCCTTAGCGGGACATGGAACTACGAGCAGTACTTC
TRBJ1-4 | TRBV5-1 | TRBD1 | NA | CASSHGQGATNEKLFF | TGCGCCAGCAGCCATGGACAGGGGGCAACTAATGAAAAACTGTTTTTT
TRBJ2-5 | TRBV19 | NA | once | CASSINRGRETQYF | TGTGCCAGTAGTATAAACCGGGGAAGGGAGACCCAGTACTTC
TRBJ2-1 | TRBV10-1 | TRBD2 | once | CASSEPGTRVLNEQFF | TGCGCCAGCAGTGAACCCGGGACTAGGGTTTTGAATGAGCAGTTCTTC
TRBJ2-7 | TRBV7-9 | TRBD1 | NA | CASSHGDRQYF | TGTGCCAGCAGTCATGGGGACAGGCAGTACTTC
TRBJ1-5 | TRBV5-1 | NA | NA | CASSLARLPFEDQPQHF | TGCGCCAGCAGCTTGGCAAGGTTGCCCTTCGAGGATCAGCCCCAGCATTTT
TRBJ2-7 | TRBV4-2 | TRBD2 | NA | CASSQLIGGGAQDEQYF | TGTGCCAGCAGCCAACTTATAGGCGGGGGGGCCCAAGACGAGCAGTACTTC
TRBJ2-2 | TRBV5-1 | TRBD2 | NA | CASSDAGATGELFF | TGCGCCAGCAGCGACGCGGGAGCCACCGGGGAGCTGTTTTTT
TRBJ2-7 | TRBV27 | NA | NA | CASSFLPGATYEQYF | TGTGCCAGCAGTTTTCTGCCAGGGGCAACCTACGAGCAGTACTTC
TRBJ1-3 | TRBV6-5 | TRBD1 | NA | CASSSDRPAGWIYF | TGTGCCAGCAGTTCGGACAGGCCGGCTGGATGGATATATTTT
TRBJ2-7 | TRBV28 | TRBD2 | NA | CASTLRLAGSEQYF | TGTGCCAGCACCTTGAGACTAGCGGGATCCGAGCAGTACTTC
TRBJ1-1 | TRBV5-1 | NA | NA | CASSLGVVGTEAFF | TGCGCCAGCAGCTTAGGGGTGGTGGGCACTGAAGCTTTCTTT
TRBJ1-5 | TRBV11-2 | TRBD1 | NA | CASSLGTGIDQPQHF | TGTGCCAGCAGCTTAGGGACAGGGATCGATCAGCCCCAGCATTTT
TRBJ2-3 | TRBV9 | TRBD2 | NA | CASSVRGGDYSTDTQYF | TGTGCCAGCAGCGTCCGGGGGGGCGATTATAGCACAGATACGCAGTATTTT